This entry lists 18 T cell receptor beta chains sequenced from one sample in a study of blood T cell repertoires in COVID-19. Libraries were prepared by immunoSEQ multiplex PCR; TCRdb keeps only in-frame clonotypes and omits some of them. The sample has some 98,000 clones, approximately 80% seen once; the top ten hold about a tenth. The sequenced sample was peripheral blood. The source of these receptors is a man aged 70 or older with active or convalescent COVID-19.

The chain uses TRBV6-6 and TRBJ2-7; 8 bases are shared with TRBD1. CDR1 and CDR2 (germline): MNHNY, SVGAGI (reference sequence). The CDR3 covers 14 residues. V shed 6 bases and J 5 bases; nucleotides not matched to a gene: 9. For the CDR3, the DNA is TGTGCCAGCAGAAAGGGAACAGGGGGTAACGAGCAGTACTTC. As protein: CASRKGTGGNEQYF.

The rearrangement uses TRBV3-1 (or the pseudogene TRBV3-2) and TRBJ1-1, with 7 bases lining up with TRBD1. V was pared by 5 bases and J by 1 base, with 7 bases of the junction left unmatched. This CDR3 is built from 15 residues. The germline CDR1 and CDR2 sequences are LGHDT and YNNKEL (reference sequence). CDR3 protein: CASSNLTGRNTEAFF. Here the CDR3 DNA reads TGTGCCAGCAGCAATCTGACAGGGCGGAACACTGAAGCTTTCTTT.

The chain couples TRBV27 to TRBJ1-3; TRBD1 might be the D (6 bases). Between the trimmed V and J ends, which lost 2 bases and 0 bases, there was a span of 8 bases. CDR1 and CDR2 (germline): MNHEY, SMNVEV (reference sequence). The CDR3 runs 15 residues. The CDR3 reads CASSLRGYSGNTIYF. The CDR3 DNA reads TGTGCCAGCAGTTTAAGGGGGTACTCTGGAAACACCATATATTTT.

This clone was recorded at least ten times. The V call is TRBV10-2, the J call TRBJ2-7; the match to TRBD2 covers 12 bases. Germline V lookup: CDR1 WSHSY, CDR2 SAAADI. With V trimmed by 6 bases and J by 5 bases, 5 bases remained unmatched. The CDR3 loop spans 14 amino acids. Written as DNA, the CDR3 is TGCGCCAGCAGAAGACTAGCGGGAGCTAACGAGCAGTACTTC. Translated, it gives CASRRLAGANEQYF.

A few counts support this clone. This rearrangement joins TRBV3-1 (or the pseudogene TRBV3-2) to TRBJ2-1; 11 bases map to TRBD2. CDR3 length: 16 amino acids. Per the germline V gene, CDR1 is LGHDT and CDR2 is YNNKEL (reference sequence). V shed 2 bases and J 5 bases; nucleotides not matched to a gene: 5. In nucleotides, the CDR3 is TGTGCCAGCAGCCAAATGGGACTAGCGGCCCACAATGAGCAGTTCTTC. It translates to CASSQMGLAAHNEQFF.

The chain combines TRBV30 with TRBJ1-1; weak D call: TRBD1 (6 bases). V gave up 2 bases and J gave up 3 bases, with 13 bases separating them. There are 14 residues in the CDR3. Germline V gene data show CDR1 as GTSNPN and CDR2 as SVGIG (reference sequence). The CDR3 DNA sequence: TGTGCCTGGAGTCAGGTAGGACAGCACACTGAAGCTTTCTTT. Protein sequence: CAWSQVGQHTEAFF.

This rearrangement joins TRBV18 to TRBJ2-5, with 9 bases identical to TRBD2. The CDR3 length is 15 residues. Trimming removed 2 bases from V and 7 bases from J; junction bases left unmatched: 8. Germline loops: CDR1 KGHSH, CDR2 LQKENI. CDR3 sequence: CASSPGLAGMGTQYF. In nucleotides, the CDR3 is TGTGCCAGCTCACCAGGGCTAGCGGGGATGGGGACCCAGTACTTC.

The rearrangement links TRBV4-1 to TRBJ1-2; D is unresolved. The CDR3 has 15 residues. The germline V gene has CDR1 MGHRA and CDR2 YSYEKL. Trimming removed 3 bases from V and 4 bases from J, with 15 bases in between. CDR3: CASSHPARVGYGYTF. In DNA, the CDR3 is TGCGCCAGCAGCCATCCCGCCCGGGTGGGCTATGGCTACACCTTC.

This chain links TRBV5-6 with TRBJ2-4; TRBD1 might be the D (5 bases). V was pared by 1 base and J by 6 bases, with 8 bases between. Germline V gives CDR1 SGHDT, CDR2 YYEEEE. This CDR3 has 13 amino acids. Here the CDR3 reads CASSLRQLNIQYF. DNA for the CDR3: TGTGCCAGCAGCTTGCGACAGCTAAACATTCAGTACTTC.

The DNA of the CDR3 is TGTGCCAGCAGCTTCCAAGGGACAGGGCTTACAGATACGCAGTATTTT. Encoded protein: CASSFQGTGLTDTQYF. The rearrangement joins TRBV7-2 to TRBJ2-3; 9 bases agree with TRBD1. V dropped 3 bases and J dropped 3; count of bases not matched to a gene: 7. Germline assignment: CDR1 SGHTA and CDR2 FQGNSA. The length of the CDR3 is 16 residues.

The chain combines TRBV5-1 with TRBJ2-7, with a possible D match to TRBD1 (6 bases). There are 12 residues in the CDR3. V was shortened by 8 bases and J by 3 bases, with 12 bases between the two germline ends. Germline V gene data show CDR1 as SGHRS and CDR2 as YFSETQ. As DNA, the CDR3 is TGCGCCAGTACAGGGTCTGGCTACGAGCAGTACTTC. This codes for CASTGSGYEQYF.

This rearrangement joins TRBV7-3 to TRBJ2-1; 8 bases are shared with TRBD2. The V gene end was trimmed by 2 bases and the J gene end by 5 bases; junction bases not matched to a gene: 11. Per the germline V gene, CDR1 is SGHTA and CDR2 is FQGTGA. This CDR3 has 17 amino acids. The CDR3 loop reads CASSLFGSGGRHNEQFF. The CDR3 nucleotides read TGTGCCAGCAGCTTATTTGGGAGCGGGGGTCGTCACAATGAGCAGTTCTTC.

This clone is a singleton in its sample. The CDR3 region is CASQGAGEKLFF. The CDR3 DNA reads as TGTGCCAGCCAGGGGGCTGGTGAAAAACTGTTTTTT. The chain links TRBV2 to TRBJ1-4; 8 nucleotides align to TRBD1. The CDR3 length is 12 residues. Germline values: CDR1 SNHLY, CDR2 FYNNEI. Trimming at V came to 8 bases and at J to 7 bases, leaving 3 bases not matched to a gene. The full variable domain, rest sourced from reference TRBV2 and TRBJ1-4, is EPEVTQTPSHQVTQMGQEVILRCVPISNHLYFYWYRQILGQKVEFLVSFYNNEISEKSEIFDDQFSVERPDGSNFTLKIRSTKLEDSAMYFCASQGAGEKLFFGSGTQLSVL.

V and J are TRBV4-2 and TRBJ1-1, with a possible D match to TRBD1 (5 bases). Germline CDR1 is LGHNA and CDR2 is YNFKEQ. Trimming left V 0 bases short and J 4 bases short, with 12 bases between. This CDR3 is 15 amino acids long. Here the CDR3 reads CASSQDRGASTEAFF. The CDR3 region has the DNA TGTGCCAGCAGCCAAGATCGTGGGGCCAGCACTGAAGCTTTCTTT.

The CDR3 DNA is TGTGCCAGCAGCTCGACAGTTCAAGAGACCCAGTACTTC. Translated, it gives CASSSTVQETQYF. The chain combines TRBV7-9 with TRBJ2-5, with D maybe TRBD1 (5 bases). V lost 4 bases to trimming and J lost 2 bases, with 8 bases between them. The CDR3 is 13 amino acids. Germline assignment: CDR1 SEHNR and CDR2 FQNEAQ (reference sequence).

This chain links TRBV5-4 with TRBJ2-7, with 8 bases lining up with TRBD1. The CDR3 runs to 16 residues. Germline values: CDR1 SGHNT, CDR2 YYREEE (reference sequence). The J segment lost 6 bases and the V segment lost 0 bases, leaving 11 bases of the junction unmatched. This CDR3 reads CASSLVPGTGGSEQYF. CDR3 DNA sequence: TGTGCCAGCAGCTTGGTCCCGGGGACAGGAGGGTCCGAGCAGTACTTC.

This clone appeared once. V usage is TRBV3-1 (or the pseudogene TRBV3-2) and J usage is TRBJ2-7, with 9 bases that match TRBD1. With V trimmed by 11 bases and J by 4 bases, 12 bases remained unmatched. CDR3 length: 14 residues. Germline assignment: CDR1 LGHDT and CDR2 YNNKEL (reference sequence). The CDR3: CASRRGTGLYEQYF. The CDR3 region has the DNA TGTGCCTCCCGGCGGGGGACAGGGTTATACGAGCAGTACTTC.

The sample holds a few counts of this clone. V gene TRBV12-3 or TRBV12-4 combines with J gene TRBJ1-2; the D gene is possibly TRBD1 (6 bases). The V end lost 8 bases, the J end lost 0 bases, and 10 bases lay between the germline ends. The CDR3 covers 13 residues. CDR3 nucleotide sequence: TGTGCCAGCTCAGGGGTATCTAACTATGGCTACACCTTC. Amino acids: CASSGVSNYGYTF.